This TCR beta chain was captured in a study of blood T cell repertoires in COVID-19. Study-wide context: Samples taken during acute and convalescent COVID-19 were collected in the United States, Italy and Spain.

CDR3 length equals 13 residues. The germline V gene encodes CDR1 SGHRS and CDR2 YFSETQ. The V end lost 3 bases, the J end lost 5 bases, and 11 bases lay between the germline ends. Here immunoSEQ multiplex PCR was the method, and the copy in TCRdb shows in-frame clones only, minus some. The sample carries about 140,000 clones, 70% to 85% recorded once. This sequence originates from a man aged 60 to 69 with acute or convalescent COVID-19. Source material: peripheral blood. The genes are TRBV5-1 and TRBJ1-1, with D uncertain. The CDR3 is CASSSSPETEAFF. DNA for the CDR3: TGCGCCAGCAGCTCGTCTCCCGAGACTGAAGCTTTCTTT.